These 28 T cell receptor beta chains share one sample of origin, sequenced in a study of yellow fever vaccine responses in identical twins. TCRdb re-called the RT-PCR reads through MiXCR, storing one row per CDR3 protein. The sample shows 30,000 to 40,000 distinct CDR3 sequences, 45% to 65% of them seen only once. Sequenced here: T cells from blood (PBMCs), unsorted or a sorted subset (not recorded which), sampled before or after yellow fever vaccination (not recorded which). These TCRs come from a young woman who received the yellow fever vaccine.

This CDR3 is CASSLVAETDTQYF. The CDR3 nucleotides read TGCGCCAGCAGCTTGGTGGCAGAAACAGATACGCAGTATTTT. This rearrangement joins TRBV5-1 to TRBJ2-3; D is undetermined. V was clipped by 0 bases and J by 3 bases, with 8 bases between them. Germline CDR1 SGHRS, CDR2 YFSETQ. The CDR3 totals 14 residues.

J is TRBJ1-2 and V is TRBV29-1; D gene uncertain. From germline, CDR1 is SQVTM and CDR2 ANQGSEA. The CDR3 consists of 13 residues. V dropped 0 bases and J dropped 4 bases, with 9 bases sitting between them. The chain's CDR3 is CSVEEGIVYGYTF. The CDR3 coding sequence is TGCAGCGTTGAAGAAGGCATAGTCTATGGCTACACCTTC.

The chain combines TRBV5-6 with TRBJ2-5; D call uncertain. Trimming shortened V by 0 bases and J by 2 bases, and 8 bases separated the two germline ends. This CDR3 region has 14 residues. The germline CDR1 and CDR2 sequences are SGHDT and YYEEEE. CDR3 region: CASSLDRLQETQYF. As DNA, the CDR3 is TGTGCCAGCAGCTTGGACCGGCTACAAGAGACCCAGTACTTC.

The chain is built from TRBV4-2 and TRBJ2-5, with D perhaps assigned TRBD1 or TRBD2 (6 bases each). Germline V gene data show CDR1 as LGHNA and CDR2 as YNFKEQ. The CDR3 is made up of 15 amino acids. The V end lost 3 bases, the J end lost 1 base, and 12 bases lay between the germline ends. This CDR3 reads CASSQRGDTQETQYF. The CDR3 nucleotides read TGTGCCAGCAGCCAGAGGGGGGACACCCAAGAGACCCAGTACTTC.

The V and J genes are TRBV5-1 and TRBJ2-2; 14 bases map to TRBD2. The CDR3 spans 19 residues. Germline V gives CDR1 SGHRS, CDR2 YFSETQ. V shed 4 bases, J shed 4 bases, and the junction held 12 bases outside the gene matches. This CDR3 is CASSKGLAGAMGGTGELFF. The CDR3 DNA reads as TGCGCCAGCAGCAAGGGACTAGCGGGAGCAATGGGGGGCACCGGGGAGCTGTTTTTT.

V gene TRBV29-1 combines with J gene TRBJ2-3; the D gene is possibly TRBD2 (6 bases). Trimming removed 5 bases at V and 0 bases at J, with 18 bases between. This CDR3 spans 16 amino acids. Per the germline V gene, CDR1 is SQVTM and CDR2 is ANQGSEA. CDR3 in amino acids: CSVRREVRLSTDTQYF. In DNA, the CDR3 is TGCAGCGTTAGGAGGGAGGTTAGACTAAGCACAGATACGCAGTATTTT.

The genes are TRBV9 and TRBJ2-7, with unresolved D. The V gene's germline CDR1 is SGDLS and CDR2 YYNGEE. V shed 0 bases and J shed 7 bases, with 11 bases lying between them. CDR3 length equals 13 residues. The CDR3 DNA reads TGTGCCAGCAGCGTAGTTAGTGCCGGGGAGCAGTACTTC. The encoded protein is CASSVVSAGEQYF.

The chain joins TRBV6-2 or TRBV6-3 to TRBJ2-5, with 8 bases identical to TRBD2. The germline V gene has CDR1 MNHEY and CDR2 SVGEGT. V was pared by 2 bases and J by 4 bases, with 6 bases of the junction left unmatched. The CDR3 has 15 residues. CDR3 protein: CASSYTGGAPETQYF. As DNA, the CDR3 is TGTGCCAGCAGTTACACCGGGGGGGCCCCAGAGACCCAGTACTTC.

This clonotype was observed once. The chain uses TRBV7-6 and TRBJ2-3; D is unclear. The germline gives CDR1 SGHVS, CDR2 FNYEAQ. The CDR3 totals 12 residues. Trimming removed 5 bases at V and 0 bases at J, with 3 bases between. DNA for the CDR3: TGTGCCAGCAGCGCCAGCACAGATACGCAGTATTTT. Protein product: CASSASTDTQYF.

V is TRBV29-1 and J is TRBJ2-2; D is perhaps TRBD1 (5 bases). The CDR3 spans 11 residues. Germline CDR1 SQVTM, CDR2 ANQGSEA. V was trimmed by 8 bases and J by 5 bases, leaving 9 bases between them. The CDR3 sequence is CSTRDTGELFF. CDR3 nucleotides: TGCAGCACCAGGGATACCGGGGAGCTGTTTTTT.

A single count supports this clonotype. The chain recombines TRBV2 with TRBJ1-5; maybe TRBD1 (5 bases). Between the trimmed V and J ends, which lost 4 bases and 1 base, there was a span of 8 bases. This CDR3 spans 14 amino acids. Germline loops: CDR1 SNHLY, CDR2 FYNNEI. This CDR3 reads CASSGTLSNQPQHF. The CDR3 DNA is TGTGCCAGCAGTGGGACATTAAGCAATCAGCCCCAGCATTTT.

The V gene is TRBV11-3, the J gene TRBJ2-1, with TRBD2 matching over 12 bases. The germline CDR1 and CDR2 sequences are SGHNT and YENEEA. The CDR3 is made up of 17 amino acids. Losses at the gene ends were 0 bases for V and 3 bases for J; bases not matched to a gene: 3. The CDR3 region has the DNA TGTGCCAGCAGCTTAGAGACTAGCGGGAGACTCTACAATGAGCAGTTCTTC. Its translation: CASSLETSGRLYNEQFF.

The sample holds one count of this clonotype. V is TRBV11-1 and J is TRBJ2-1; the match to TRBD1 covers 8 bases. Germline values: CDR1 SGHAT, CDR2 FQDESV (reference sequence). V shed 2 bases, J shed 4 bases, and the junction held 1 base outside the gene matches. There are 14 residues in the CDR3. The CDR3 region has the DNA TGTGCCAGCAGCTTATGGGACAGGTACAATGAGCAGTTCTTC. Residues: CASSLWDRYNEQFF.

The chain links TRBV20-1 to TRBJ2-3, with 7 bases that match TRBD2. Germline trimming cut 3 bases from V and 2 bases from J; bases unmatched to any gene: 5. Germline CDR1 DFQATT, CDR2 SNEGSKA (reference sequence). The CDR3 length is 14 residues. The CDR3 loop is CSASTSVYTDTQYF. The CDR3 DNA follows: TGCAGTGCTAGTACTAGCGTATACACAGATACGCAGTATTTT.

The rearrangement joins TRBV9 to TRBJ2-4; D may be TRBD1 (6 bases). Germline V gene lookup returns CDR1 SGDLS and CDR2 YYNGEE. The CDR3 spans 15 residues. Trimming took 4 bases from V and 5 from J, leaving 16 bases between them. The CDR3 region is CASSLVTGNQNIQYF. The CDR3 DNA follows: TGTGCCAGCAGCCTAGTTACAGGGAACCAAAACATTCAGTACTTC.

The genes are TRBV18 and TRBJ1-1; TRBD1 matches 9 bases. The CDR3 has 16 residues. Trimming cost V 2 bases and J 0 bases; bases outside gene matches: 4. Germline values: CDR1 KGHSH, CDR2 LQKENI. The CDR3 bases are TGTGCCAGCTCACCAGGGACAGGGCTTATGAACACTGAAGCTTTCTTT. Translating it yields CASSPGTGLMNTEAFF.

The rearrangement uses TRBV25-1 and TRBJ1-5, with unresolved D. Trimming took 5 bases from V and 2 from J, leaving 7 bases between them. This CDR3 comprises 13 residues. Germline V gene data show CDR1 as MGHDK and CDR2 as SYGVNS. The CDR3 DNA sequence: TGTGCCAGCAGTCATGAGGGCAATCAGCCCCAGCATTTT. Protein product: CASSHEGNQPQHF. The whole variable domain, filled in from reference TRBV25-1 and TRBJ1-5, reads EADIYQTPRYLVIGTGKKITLECSQTMGHDKMYWYQQDPGMELHLIHYSYGVNSTEKGDLSSESTVSRIRTEHFPLTLESARPSHTSQYLCASSHEGNQPQHFGDGTRLSIL.

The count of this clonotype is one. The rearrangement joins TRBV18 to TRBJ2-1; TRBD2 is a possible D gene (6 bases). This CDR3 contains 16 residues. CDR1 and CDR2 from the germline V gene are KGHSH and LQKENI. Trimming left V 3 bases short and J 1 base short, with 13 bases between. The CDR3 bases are TGTGCCAGCTCACCTACGAGCGGACTATCCTACAATGAGCAGTTCTTC. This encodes CASSPTSGLSYNEQFF.

The chain's CDR3 is CSVLGGGVPYEQYF. The CDR3 DNA reads TGCAGCGTTTTGGGTGGGGGAGTCCCCTACGAGCAGTACTTC. The chain employs TRBV29-1 and TRBJ2-7; D tentatively fits TRBD1 or TRBD2 (5 bases each). The CDR3 has 14 amino acids. The V gene's germline CDR1 is SQVTM and CDR2 ANQGSEA. Trimming cost V 5 bases and J 2 bases, with 16 bases left between them.

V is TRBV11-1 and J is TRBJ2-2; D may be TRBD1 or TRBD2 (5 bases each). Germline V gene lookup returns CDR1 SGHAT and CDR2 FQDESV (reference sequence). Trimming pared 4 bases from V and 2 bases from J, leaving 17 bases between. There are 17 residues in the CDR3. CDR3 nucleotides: TGTGCCAGCAGCTCTCCGCCGGGACGGGGAAACACCGGGGAGCTGTTTTTT. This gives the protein CASSSPPGRGNTGELFF.

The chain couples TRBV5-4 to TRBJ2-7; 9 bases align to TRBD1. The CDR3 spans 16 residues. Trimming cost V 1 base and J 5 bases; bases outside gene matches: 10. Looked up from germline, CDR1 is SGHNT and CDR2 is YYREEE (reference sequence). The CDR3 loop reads CASSLKGLRTGDEQYV. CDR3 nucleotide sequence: TGTGCCAGCAGCTTGAAGGGTCTGCGGACAGGGGACGAGCAGTACGTC.

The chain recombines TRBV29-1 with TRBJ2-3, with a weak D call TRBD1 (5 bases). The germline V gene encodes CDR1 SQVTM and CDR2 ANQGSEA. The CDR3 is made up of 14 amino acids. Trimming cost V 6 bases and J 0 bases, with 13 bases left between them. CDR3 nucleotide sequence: TGCAGCGTCGAAAAGGGGTTGAGCACAGATACGCAGTATTTT. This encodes CSVEKGLSTDTQYF.

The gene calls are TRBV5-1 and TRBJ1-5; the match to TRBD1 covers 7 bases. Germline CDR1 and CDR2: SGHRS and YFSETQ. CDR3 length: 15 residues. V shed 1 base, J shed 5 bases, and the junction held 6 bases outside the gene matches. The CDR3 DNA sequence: TGCGCCAGCAGCTTGACGACAGGGTCCCATCAGCCCCAGCATTTT. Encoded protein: CASSLTTGSHQPQHF.

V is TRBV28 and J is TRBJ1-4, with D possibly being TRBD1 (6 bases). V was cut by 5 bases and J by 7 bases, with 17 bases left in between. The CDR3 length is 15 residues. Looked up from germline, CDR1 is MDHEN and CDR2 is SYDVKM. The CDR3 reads CASSTRGAGGEKLFF. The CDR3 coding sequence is TGTGCCAGCAGTACTAGGGGGGCAGGCGGTGAAAAACTGTTTTTT. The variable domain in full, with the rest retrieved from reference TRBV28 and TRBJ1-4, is DVKVTQSSRYLVKRTGEKVFLECVQDMDHENMFWYRQDPGLGLRLIYFSYDVKMKEKGDIPEGYSVSREKKERFSLILESASTNQTSMYLCASSTRGAGGEKLFFGSGTQLSVL.

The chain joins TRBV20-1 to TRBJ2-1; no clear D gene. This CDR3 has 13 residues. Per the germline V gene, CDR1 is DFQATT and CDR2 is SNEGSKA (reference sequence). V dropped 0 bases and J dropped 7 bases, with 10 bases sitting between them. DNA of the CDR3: TGCAGTGCTAGAGATTCGGCGTTTAATGAGCAGTTCTTC. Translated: CSARDSAFNEQFF.

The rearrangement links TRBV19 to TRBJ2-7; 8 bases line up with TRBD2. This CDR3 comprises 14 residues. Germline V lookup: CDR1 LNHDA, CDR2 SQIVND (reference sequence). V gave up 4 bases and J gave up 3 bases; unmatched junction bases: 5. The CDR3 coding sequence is TGTGCCAGTAGTAAAGGACTAGCATTCTACGAGCAGTACTTC. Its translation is CASSKGLAFYEQYF.

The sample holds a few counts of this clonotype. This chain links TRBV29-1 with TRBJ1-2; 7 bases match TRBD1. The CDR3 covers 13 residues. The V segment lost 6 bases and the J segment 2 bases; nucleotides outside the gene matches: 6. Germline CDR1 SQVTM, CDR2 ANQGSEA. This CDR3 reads CSVGTAGNYGYTF. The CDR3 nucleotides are TGCAGCGTGGGGACAGCCGGAAACTATGGCTACACCTTC.

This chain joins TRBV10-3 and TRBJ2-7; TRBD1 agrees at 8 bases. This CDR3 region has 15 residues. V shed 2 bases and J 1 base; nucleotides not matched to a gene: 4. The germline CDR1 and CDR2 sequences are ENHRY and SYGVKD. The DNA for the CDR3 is TGTGCCATCAGTGAGGGACAGGGAGATTCCTACGAGCAGTACGTC. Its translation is CAISEGQGDSYEQYV.